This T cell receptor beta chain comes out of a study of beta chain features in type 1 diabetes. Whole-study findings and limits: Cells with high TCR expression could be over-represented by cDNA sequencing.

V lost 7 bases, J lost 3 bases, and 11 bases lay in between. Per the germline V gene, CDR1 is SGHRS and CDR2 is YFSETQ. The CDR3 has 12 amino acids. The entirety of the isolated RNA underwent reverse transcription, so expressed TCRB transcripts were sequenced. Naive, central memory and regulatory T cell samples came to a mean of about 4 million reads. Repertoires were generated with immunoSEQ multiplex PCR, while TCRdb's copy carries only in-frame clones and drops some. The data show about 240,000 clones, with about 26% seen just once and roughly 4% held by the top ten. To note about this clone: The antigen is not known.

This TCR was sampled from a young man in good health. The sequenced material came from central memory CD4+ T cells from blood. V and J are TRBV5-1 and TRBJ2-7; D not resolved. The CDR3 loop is CASAPDGYEQYF. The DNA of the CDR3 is TGCGCCAGCGCCCCCGATGGCTACGAGCAGTACTTC. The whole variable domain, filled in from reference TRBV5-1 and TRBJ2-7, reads KAGVTQTPRYLIKTRGQQVTLSCSPISGHRSVSWYQQTPGQGLQFLFEYFSETQRNKGNFPGRFSGRQFSNSRSEMNVSTLELGDSALYLCASAPDGYEQYFGPGTRLTVT.